This T cell receptor beta chain was identified during a study of blood T cell repertoires in COVID-19. Whole-study context: Donors in the United States, Italy and Spain gave samples during acute or convalescent COVID-19. Sources were T cells, B-cell-depleted T cells, or PBMCs; the material itself was cDNA or gDNA.

Germline CDR1 and CDR2: MDHEN and SYDVKM. After removal of 7 bases from V and 2 bases from J, the junction contained 7 bases not matched to a gene. The CDR3 runs 14 residues. There are a few counts of this clone. The data were produced by immunoSEQ multiplex PCR, yet TCRdb's version contains in-frame clones alone and is incomplete. The data show around 70,000 clones, 75% to 85% seen once. The specimen was peripheral blood. The clonotype comes from an elderly man with acute or convalescent COVID-19. This chain connects TRBV28 to TRBJ2-7; 8 bases align to TRBD2. Written as DNA, the CDR3 is TGTGCCAGCAACCATGGGACTAGTGCCTACGAGCAGTACTTC. Translation gives CASNHGTSAYEQYF.